This T cell receptor (beta chain) is drawn from a study of CD8 T cells in ankylosing spondylitis. Study-level results: From matched ankylosing spondylitis synovial fluid, disease-linked clones were reportedly recovered at significantly enriched levels.

TCRdb reprocessed the 5' RACE reads via MiXCR and lists one record per CDR3 protein. Here the sample spans some 270,000 distinct CDR3 sequences, 30% to 35% being singletons. Concerning this clonotype: What it binds is not known.

The germline V gene has CDR1 SGHRS and CDR2 YFSETQ. The V gene lost 4 bases and the J gene lost 3 bases, with 11 bases spanning the gap. This CDR3 has 13 residues. The rearrangement uses TRBV5-1 and TRBJ2-7; a weak D match, TRBD2 (5 bases). Sequenced sample: blood, either unsorted or a sorted T cell fraction (not recorded which). This TCR derives from a male donor with ankylosing spondylitis or in good health (not recorded which). CDR3 loop: CASSEGLIYEQYF. The DNA of the CDR3 is TGCGCCAGCAGCGAGGGCTTAATCTACGAGCAGTACTTC.